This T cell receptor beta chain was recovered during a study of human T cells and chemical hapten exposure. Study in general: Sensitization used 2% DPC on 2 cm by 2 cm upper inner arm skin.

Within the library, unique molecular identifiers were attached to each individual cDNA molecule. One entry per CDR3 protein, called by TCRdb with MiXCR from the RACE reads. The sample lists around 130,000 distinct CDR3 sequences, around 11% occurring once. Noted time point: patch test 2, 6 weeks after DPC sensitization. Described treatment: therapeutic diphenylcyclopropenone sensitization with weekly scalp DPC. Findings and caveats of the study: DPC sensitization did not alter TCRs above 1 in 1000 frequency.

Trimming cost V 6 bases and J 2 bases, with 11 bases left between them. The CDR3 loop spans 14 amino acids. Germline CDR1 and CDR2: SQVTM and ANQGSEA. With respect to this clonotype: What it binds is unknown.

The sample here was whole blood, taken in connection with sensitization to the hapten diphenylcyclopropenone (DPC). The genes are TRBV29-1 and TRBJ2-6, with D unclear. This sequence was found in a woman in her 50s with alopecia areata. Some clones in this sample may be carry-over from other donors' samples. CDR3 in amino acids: CSVQISPGANVLTF. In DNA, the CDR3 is TGCAGCGTCCAAATAAGCCCTGGGGCCAACGTCCTGACTTTC.